The 17 T cell receptor beta chains presented below share a single source sample, sequenced in a study of T cell responses to AZD1222 COVID-19 vaccine. Assay used: immunoSEQ multiplex PCR; TCRdb lists only in-frame clones, some missing. This table has some 130,000 clones, 70% to 90% appearing once. This specimen was peripheral blood, taken on day 0 of AZD1222 vaccination. The receptors shown here come from an adult in good health.

J is TRBJ2-4 and V is TRBV27, with D perhaps matching TRBD1 (5 bases). This CDR3 has 17 amino acids. Trimming took 8 bases from V and 0 from J, leaving 20 bases between them. Looked up from germline, CDR1 is MNHEY and CDR2 is SMNVEV (reference sequence). CDR3 DNA sequence: TGTGCCAGCTCTAGGGGCCTCGGCTTCTTAGCCAAAAACATTCAGTACTTC. Its translation is CASSRGLGFLAKNIQYF.

The chain uses TRBV20-1 and TRBJ1-1; the D is unclear. V was cut by 3 bases and J by 0 bases, with 20 bases left in between. Germline CDR1 DFQATT, CDR2 SNEGSKA (reference sequence). There are 17 residues in the CDR3. CDR3 coding DNA: TGCAGTGCTAGTCTAGGAGGGTTATCCCCCATGAACACTGAAGCTTTCTTT. This sequence encodes CSASLGGLSPMNTEAFF.

The chain has TRBV7-2 and TRBJ2-7; D is perhaps TRBD1 (6 bases). The germline V gene encodes CDR1 SGHTA and CDR2 FQGNSA. This CDR3 has 13 amino acids. Trimming pared 4 bases from V and 6 bases from J, leaving 13 bases between. CDR3: CASSSQTGFEQYF. CDR3 coding DNA: TGTGCCAGCAGCTCACAAACAGGGTTCGAGCAGTACTTC.

V usage is TRBV4-1 and J usage is TRBJ1-2; D gene ambiguous. Germline assignment: CDR1 MGHRA and CDR2 YSYEKL. V shed 4 bases and J shed 4 bases, with 19 bases lying between them. The CDR3 is 16 amino acids. The CDR3 loop reads CASSPFLTGFFYGYTF. The CDR3 bases are TGCGCCAGCAGCCCATTCTTAACGGGGTTTTTCTATGGCTACACCTTC.

The chain uses TRBV7-2 and TRBJ1-5; tentative D call: TRBD1 (6 bases). The CDR3 length is 12 residues. Germline V gene data show CDR1 as SGHTA and CDR2 as FQGNSA. With 4 bases removed from V and 6 bases from J, the gap between germline ends came to 7 bases. The CDR3 loop is CASSSGVQPQHF. DNA for the CDR3: TGTGCCAGCAGCTCAGGGGTTCAGCCCCAGCATTTT.

The V call is TRBV13, the J call TRBJ1-2; maybe TRBD1 (6 bases). CDR1 is PRHDT, CDR2 FYEKMQ, per germline (reference sequence). CDR3 length: 16 residues. Trimming took 3 bases from V and 4 from J, leaving 18 bases between them. In DNA form, the CDR3 reads TGTGCCAGCAGCTTGAATCAGGGGACTTGGGGCTATGGCTACACCTTC. Translated: CASSLNQGTWGYGYTF. Combining the CDR3 with reference TRBV13 and TRBJ1-2 gives the whole variable domain AAGVIQSPRHLIKEKRETATLKCYPIPRHDTVYWYQQGPGQDPQFLISFYEKMQSDKGSIPDRFSAQQFSDYHSELNMSSLELGDSALYFCASSLNQGTWGYGYTFGSGTRLTVV.

V is TRBV27 and J is TRBJ2-7, with 11 bases lining up with TRBD1. V dropped 5 bases and J dropped 6; count of bases not matched to a gene: 9. The CDR3 contains 15 residues. Germline V gene data show CDR1 as MNHEY and CDR2 as SMNVEV (reference sequence). CDR3 in DNA: TGTGCCAGCAGTCCTTCCGGGACAGGGGGTGGCGAGCAGTACTTC. It specifies CASSPSGTGGGEQYF.

The chain recombines TRBV3-1 (or the pseudogene TRBV3-2) with TRBJ1-5; no firm D call. This CDR3 region has 15 residues. CDR1 LGHDT and CDR2 YNNKEL come from the germline V gene (reference sequence). V shed 0 bases and J shed 0 bases, with 6 bases lying between them. CDR3: CASSQDWTSNQPQHF. The CDR3 DNA follows: TGTGCCAGCAGCCAAGATTGGACTAGCAATCAGCCCCAGCATTTT.

CDR3 protein: CASTPPFWGGTDTQYF. The CDR3 DNA reads as TGTGCCAGCACCCCCCCGTTTTGGGGGGGCACAGATACGCAGTATTTT. V and J are TRBV28 and TRBJ2-3, with a tentative D call TRBD2 (6 bases). CDR3 size: 16 residues. Trimming removed 7 bases at V and 1 base at J, with 18 bases between. Germline V gene sequence: CDR1 MDHEN, CDR2 SYDVKM.

The V and J genes are TRBV29-1 and TRBJ2-3; 12 bases align to TRBD2. V lost 5 bases, J lost 5 bases, and 5 bases stayed unmatched. The germline V gene has CDR1 SQVTM and CDR2 ANQGSEA. The CDR3 is 14 residues long. For the CDR3, the DNA is TGCAGCGTTAGGACTAGCGGGGAAGTAGATACGCAGTATTTT. This codes for CSVRTSGEVDTQYF.

The J gene is TRBJ2-3, the V gene TRBV3-1 (or the pseudogene TRBV3-2), with 7 bases matching TRBD1. Germline V gene data show CDR1 as LGHDT and CDR2 as YNNKEL (reference sequence). V dropped 1 base and J dropped 6; count of bases not matched to a gene: 13. The CDR3 length is 17 residues. The DNA of the CDR3 is TGTGCCAGCAGCCAAGTTGGTCACAGGGGCGGCCTGGATACGCAGTATTTT. It is translated as CASSQVGHRGGLDTQYF.

The chain has TRBV24-1 and TRBJ2-5; possibly TRBD2 for D (6 bases). Germline V gene data show CDR1 as KGHDR and CDR2 as SFDVKD. There are 14 residues in the CDR3. The ends were cut back, 4 bases at V and 3 bases at J, with 11 bases in the middle. CDR3 DNA: TGTGCCACCAGTGAGGGTAGCGGCAAAGAGACCCAGTACTTC. Translating gives CATSEGSGKETQYF.

This chain joins TRBV11-2 and TRBJ2-5; no clear D. V dropped 3 bases and J dropped 1 base, with 9 bases sitting between them. Germline CDR1 SGHAT, CDR2 FQNNGV. This CDR3 contains 14 residues. For the CDR3, the DNA is TGTGCCAGCAGCTTCAGAGGTGGCCAAGAGACCCAGTACTTC. Translated, it gives CASSFRGGQETQYF. The full variable domain, completed using reference TRBV11-2 and TRBJ2-5, is EAGVAQSPRYKIIEKRQSVAFWCNPISGHATLYWYQQILGQGPKLLIQFQNNGVVDDSQLPKDRFSAERLKGVDSTLKIQPAKLEDSAVYLCASSFRGGQETQYFGPGTRLLVL.

The V gene is TRBV5-1, the J gene TRBJ2-5; no clear D gene. Germline assignment: CDR1 SGHRS and CDR2 YFSETQ. With 4 bases removed from V and 4 bases from J, the gap between germline ends came to 14 bases. The CDR3 has 14 residues. The CDR3 protein is CASSAAALAETQYF. Here the CDR3 DNA reads TGCGCCAGCAGCGCCGCCGCGTTGGCAGAGACCCAGTACTTC.

The gene calls are TRBV28 and TRBJ1-1; D gene unclear. Per germline, CDR1 MDHEN and CDR2 SYDVKM. V gave up 5 bases and J gave up 5 bases, with 3 bases separating them. This CDR3 contains 10 residues. As DNA, the CDR3 is TGTGCCAGCAGTCGAACTGAAGCTTTCTTT. This encodes CASSRTEAFF.

V is TRBV4-3 and J is TRBJ1-5; D remains ambiguous. Deletions cut 0 bases from V and 2 bases from J, with 8 bases between. The CDR3 totals 15 residues. Germline V lookup: CDR1 LGHNA, CDR2 YSLEER. The CDR3: CASSQDVGGNQPQHF. The CDR3 DNA follows: TGCGCCAGCAGCCAAGATGTCGGCGGCAATCAGCCCCAGCATTTT.

This rearrangement joins TRBV27 to TRBJ2-3, with 7 bases matching TRBD2. With 0 bases clipped from V and 0 bases from J, the junction kept 9 bases outside the gene matches. The CDR3 totals 18 residues. The germline CDR1 and CDR2 sequences are MNHEY and SMNVEV (reference sequence). The CDR3 region has the DNA TGTGCCAGCAGTTTATCGGGGGGGGGACGCGGGAGCACAGATACGCAGTATTTT. This sequence encodes CASSLSGGGRGSTDTQYF.